This TCR beta chain was recovered during a study of cytomegalovirus exposure and HLA in healthy donors. Across the whole study: Unique TCR beta sequences numbering some 120 million came from 150 million to 200 million T cells in an earlier analysis. Study results and limitations: Some TCR beta chains (164 of them) were listed as cytomegalovirus-associated. Most TCR sequences were seen very rarely across donors, but some public TCRs occurred in many.

This clone occurred once. Its matching antigen is unknown. PCR involved 60 Vbeta and 13 Jbeta primers. The repertoire was sequenced with immunoSEQ multiplex PCR; TCRdb's copy has only in-frame clones and lacks some. The sample contains about 130,000 clones, about 81% of which appear only once. The CDR3 totals 13 residues. Between the trimmed V and J ends, which lost 0 bases and 7 bases, there was a span of 10 bases. The germline V gene has CDR1 MGHRA and CDR2 YSYEKL. The sample taken for sequencing was PBMCs. The source is a woman in her 30s in good health and CMV-seronegative. The rearrangement links TRBV4-1 to TRBJ2-7; D unclear. Written as DNA, the CDR3 is TGCGCCAGCAGCCAAGATGGGCCGTGGGAGCAGTACTTC. This sequence encodes CASSQDGPWEQYF.